This entry lists 27 T cell receptor beta chains sequenced from one sample in a study of CD8 T cells in ankylosing spondylitis. TCRdb independently ran MiXCR on the 5' RACE reads; one entry per CDR3 protein. The sample comprises 200,000 to 250,000 distinct CDR3 sequences, under 12% of which are singletons, and 2.6% rests with the top ten. The sequencing sample was made of blood, either unsorted or a sorted T cell fraction (not recorded which). The receptor source for this set is a male donor with ankylosing spondylitis or in good health (not recorded which).

The genes are TRBV20-1 and TRBJ2-2; D possibly corresponds to TRBD1 (5 bases). Germline loops: CDR1 DFQATT, CDR2 SNEGSKA (reference sequence). The CDR3 contains 13 residues. The V and J ends lost 0 bases and 7 bases respectively, with 9 bases between them. The CDR3 reads CSARDTGGGELFF. Written as DNA, the CDR3 is TGCAGTGCTAGAGATACAGGCGGCGGGGAGCTGTTTTTT.

This clonotype was counted between two and nine times. The CDR3 spells CASSWPADRGYEQYF. The CDR3 DNA reads as TGCGCCAGCAGCTGGCCAGCGGACAGGGGGTACGAGCAGTACTTC. The chain uses TRBV5-1 and TRBJ2-7, with TRBD1 matching 10 bases. V was pared by 3 bases and J by 4 bases, with 7 bases of the junction left unmatched. CDR3 length: 15 amino acids. Per germline, CDR1 SGHRS and CDR2 YFSETQ.

This clonotype has ten or more counts. The chain is built from TRBV20-1 and TRBJ2-3, with TRBD2 matching over 8 bases. The V gene's germline CDR1 is DFQATT and CDR2 SNEGSKA (reference sequence). The V segment lost 3 bases and the J segment 2 bases; nucleotides outside the gene matches: 4. The CDR3 is 14 amino acids. In DNA, the CDR3 is TGCAGTGCTAGTGGTAGCGGGAACACAGATACGCAGTATTTT. It encodes CSASGSGNTDTQYF.

This clonotype was seen only a few times. This chain joins TRBV7-2 and TRBJ1-2; 9 nucleotides agree with TRBD1. The CDR3 runs to 14 residues. Germline V gives CDR1 SGHTA, CDR2 FQGNSA. With 4 bases clipped from V and 5 bases from J, the junction kept 5 bases outside the gene matches. CDR3 protein: CASSSDRGAYGYTF. The CDR3 bases are TGTGCCAGCAGCTCCGACAGGGGGGCATATGGCTACACCTTC.

In the case of this clonotype: At one end the junction does not follow the germline gene, possibly because of a read error. V gene TRBV12-3 or TRBV12-4 combines with J gene TRBJ2-7, with 7 bases matching TRBD2. The CDR3 covers 13 residues. CDR3 nucleotides: TGTGTCAGCAGTACCGGGACTACCTACGAGCAGCACTTC. It translates to CVSSTGTTYEQHF.

This chain connects TRBV20-1 to TRBJ2-1; 7 nucleotides match TRBD2. The germline gives CDR1 DFQATT, CDR2 SNEGSKA (reference sequence). Trimming cost V 6 bases and J 2 bases; bases outside gene matches: 10. CDR3 length equals 15 residues. CDR3 sequence (DNA): TGCAGTGCGGATGGTGGGGGAGGGCCCTACAATGAGCAGTTCTTC. It codes for CSADGGGGPYNEQFF.

This clonotype showed up many times. The chain has TRBV5-1 and TRBJ2-1; 8 nucleotides line up with TRBD1. The trim removed 4 bases at V and 2 bases at J, leaving 8 bases unmatched. The CDR3 contains 16 residues. In germline, CDR1 is SGHRS, CDR2 YFSETQ. The CDR3 nucleotides are TGCGCCAGCAGCAAGGGTGGGACAGGCGCCTACAATGAGCAGTTCTTC. Translation: CASSKGGTGAYNEQFF.

This clonotype was recorded many times. This sequence joins TRBV5-1 and TRBJ2-7; D is undetermined. This CDR3 comprises 15 residues. Trimming took off 2 bases at V and 3 bases at J, with 15 bases between the two ends. CDR1 is SGHRS, CDR2 YFSETQ, per germline. CDR3 sequence: CASSFSAPGDYEQYF. The CDR3 region has the DNA TGCGCCAGCAGCTTTTCTGCCCCGGGTGACTACGAGCAGTACTTC.

This clonotype was counted many times. The chain employs TRBV25-1 and TRBJ2-1; 8 nucleotides align to TRBD1. This CDR3 has 15 amino acids. The J segment lost 7 bases and the V segment lost 4 bases, leaving 9 bases of the junction unmatched. Germline-derived CDR1 and CDR2 are MGHDK and SYGVNS. The CDR3, as DNA: TGTGCCAGCAGTGCCAGACAGGGGAACTGGAATGAGCAGTTCTTC. Protein sequence: CASSARQGNWNEQFF. The full variable domain, rest sourced from reference TRBV25-1 and TRBJ2-1, is EADIYQTPRYLVIGTGKKITLECSQTMGHDKMYWYQQDPGMELHLIHYSYGVNSTEKGDLSSESTVSRIRTEHFPLTLESARPSHTSQYLCASSARQGNWNEQFFGPGTRLTVL.

In its sample, this clonotype was seen many times. The chain employs TRBV12-3 or TRBV12-4 and TRBJ1-6; D gene unclear. This CDR3 has 13 amino acids. Between the trimmed V and J ends, which lost 3 bases and 9 bases, there was a span of 9 bases. For the CDR3, the DNA is TGTGCCAGCAGTTTTTCAGCTAGTTCACCCCTCCACTTT. It yields the protein CASSFSASSPLHF.

This clonotype was seen only a few times. V is TRBV7-9 and J is TRBJ2-3, with 11 bases lining up with TRBD2. J gave up 6 bases and V 5 bases, and 10 bases lay outside the gene matches. The CDR3 has 16 amino acids. Germline lookup yields CDR1 SEHNR and CDR2 FQNEAQ (reference sequence). CDR3 in amino acids: CASSQGTSGVLDTQYF. CDR3 DNA sequence: TGTGCCAGCAGCCAAGGGACTAGCGGAGTCCTTGATACGCAGTATTTT.

This clonotype was observed at least ten times. This chain joins TRBV19 and TRBJ2-2; D unclear. The CDR3 has 14 amino acids. Germline CDR1 and CDR2: LNHDA and SQIVND (reference sequence). V was trimmed by 0 bases and J by 3 bases, leaving 5 bases between them. The CDR3 reads CASSIDLYTGELFF. DNA of the CDR3: TGTGCCAGTAGTATAGATCTGTACACCGGGGAGCTGTTTTTT.

This clonotype was counted many times. The V call is TRBV5-1, the J call TRBJ1-1; 8 bases line up with TRBD1. This CDR3 has 15 amino acids. Looked up from germline, CDR1 is SGHRS and CDR2 is YFSETQ. The J segment lost 2 bases and the V segment lost 0 bases, leaving 3 bases of the junction unmatched. DNA of the CDR3: TGCGCCAGCAGCTTGGATGGACAGGGCAACACTGAAGCTTTCTTT. Translation gives CASSLDGQGNTEAFF.

The chain is built from TRBV7-9 and TRBJ1-2; D gene unclear. The CDR3 extends over 14 amino acids. The germline CDR1 and CDR2 sequences are SEHNR and FQNEAQ (reference sequence). V was cut by 2 bases and J by 4 bases, with 11 bases left in between. CDR3 coding DNA: TGTGCCAGCAGCTTATCAGCGCCAGTCTATGGCTACACCTTC. As protein: CASSLSAPVYGYTF.

This clonotype has a handful of counts. This rearrangement joins TRBV7-6 to TRBJ1-6; D ambiguous. V was shortened by 4 bases and J by 9 bases, with 10 bases between the two germline ends. Germline-derived CDR1 and CDR2 are SGHVS and FNYEAQ. The CDR3 has 13 amino acids. CDR3 sequence: CASSSEKGSPLHF. As DNA, the CDR3 is TGTGCCAGCAGCTCTGAAAAGGGTTCACCCCTCCACTTT.

Regarding this clonotype: A read error may be the cause here, since a much bigger clone is one base away. The rearrangement uses TRBV6-5 and TRBJ1-5; D not resolved. The CDR3 loop spans 16 amino acids. V was pared by 0 bases and J by 9 bases, with 18 bases between. Per the germline V gene, CDR1 is MNHEY and CDR2 is SVGAGI. The CDR3 sequence is CASSYSAGVSDRPQHF. The DNA of the CDR3 is TGTGCCAGCAGTTACTCGGCTGGGGTCAGTGATCGGCCCCAGCATTTT.

This clonotype was detected ten times or more. J is TRBJ2-7 and V is TRBV3-1, with no clear D. The CDR3 is made up of 14 amino acids. From germline, CDR1 is LGHDT and CDR2 YNNKEL (reference sequence). Trimming cost V 0 bases and J 1 base, with 7 bases left between them. CDR3 DNA sequence: TGTGCCAGCAGCCAAGACCCCAGTTCCTACGAGCAGTACTTC. The encoded protein is CASSQDPSSYEQYF.

This clonotype was seen at least ten times. The chain recombines TRBV6-1 with TRBJ2-7; perhaps TRBD2 as D (6 bases). The V gene lost 2 bases and the J gene lost 2 bases, with 10 bases spanning the gap. The CDR3 has 14 residues. Germline assignment: CDR1 MNHNS and CDR2 SASEGT. CDR3 DNA: TGTGCCAGCAGTGAAATCGGAGGGGCCTACGAGCAGTACTTC. This gives the protein CASSEIGGAYEQYF.

This clonotype showed up many times. The chain links TRBV12-3 or TRBV12-4 to TRBJ1-1; TRBD1 might be the D (5 bases). The CDR3 runs 14 residues. V was cut by 7 bases and J by 4 bases, with 16 bases left in between. This CDR3 is CASTHGLGATEAFF. The CDR3 DNA reads as TGTGCCAGCACCCATGGTTTAGGGGCCACTGAAGCTTTCTTT.

As to this clonotype: This sequence may be a read error, since a much larger clone differs from it by one base. The V call is TRBV12-3 or TRBV12-4, the J call TRBJ2-5; TRBD1 aligns across 7 bases. The CDR3 runs to 16 residues. The CDR3 DNA reads as TGTGCCGGCAGTTTTAAGGTCGAGGGGGCGTCGGAGACCCAGTACTTC. This sequence encodes CAGSFKVEGASETQYF.

The gene calls are TRBV7-9 and TRBJ2-1; 7 positions match TRBD2. V shed 3 bases, J shed 10 bases, and the junction held 3 bases outside the gene matches. The CDR3 contains 12 residues. Germline values: CDR1 SEHNR, CDR2 FQNEAQ (reference sequence). The CDR3 nucleotides read TGTGCCAGCAGCTTTAGCGGGCCAGAGCAGTTCTTC. Translating gives CASSFSGPEQFF.

This clonotype was detected ten times or more. This chain uses TRBV20-1 with TRBJ2-1; no clear D gene. The CDR3 contains 10 residues. CDR1 and CDR2 from the germline V gene are DFQATT and SNEGSKA (reference sequence). V lost 3 bases to trimming and J lost 7 bases, with 4 bases between them. The CDR3 DNA sequence: TGCAGTGCTAGTCCGAATGAGCAGTTCTTC. The encoded protein is CSASPNEQFF.

This clonotype was seen many times. V gene TRBV5-1 combines with J gene TRBJ1-2; D is unclear. Trimming shortened V by 4 bases and J by 5 bases, and 9 bases separated the two germline ends. This CDR3 contains 12 residues. CDR1 is SGHRS, CDR2 YFSETQ, per germline. CDR3 in amino acids: CASSPVGYGYTF. CDR3 DNA sequence: TGCGCCAGCAGCCCAGTCGGGTATGGCTACACCTTC.

This clonotype was seen many times. The rearrangement uses TRBV4-1 and TRBJ2-3; 10 nucleotides line up with TRBD2. This CDR3 comprises 17 residues. Germline V gene lookup returns CDR1 MGHRA and CDR2 YSYEKL. Trimming at V came to 0 bases and at J to 4 bases, leaving 7 bases not matched to a gene. The DNA of the CDR3 is TGCGCCAGCAGCCAAGATCGGAGCGGGGGGGCAGCAGATACGCAGTATTTT. It yields the protein CASSQDRSGGAADTQYF.

The chain is built from TRBV29-1 and TRBJ1-1; no reliable D call. The germline gives CDR1 SQVTM, CDR2 ANQGSEA. This CDR3 spans 11 amino acids. Trimming removed 2 bases at V and 7 bases at J, with 8 bases between. CDR3 in amino acids: CSVESFVEAFF. The CDR3 coding sequence is TGCAGCGTTGAAAGTTTCGTTGAAGCTTTCTTT.

This clonotype was found many times. This rearrangement joins TRBV20-1 to TRBJ2-7; D ambiguous. There are 12 residues in the CDR3. V lost 5 bases and J 2 bases, leaving 10 bases between the germline ends. Germline V gives CDR1 DFQATT, CDR2 SNEGSKA (reference sequence). In DNA form, the CDR3 reads TGCAGTGCTGGTGACGGAGCCTACGAGCAGTACTTC. Translated, it gives CSAGDGAYEQYF.

In this sample, this clonotype turned up many times. J is TRBJ2-1 and V is TRBV6-1, with D perhaps assigned TRBD1 or TRBD2 (5 bases each). Germline CDR1 MNHNS, CDR2 SASEGT. This CDR3 region has 14 residues. The V end lost 9 bases, the J end lost 9 bases, and 21 bases lay between the germline ends. The CDR3 nucleotides read TGTGCCAGTAACCAGGGACGTTCGGGCTCTGAGCAGTTCTTC. It encodes CASNQGRSGSEQFF.